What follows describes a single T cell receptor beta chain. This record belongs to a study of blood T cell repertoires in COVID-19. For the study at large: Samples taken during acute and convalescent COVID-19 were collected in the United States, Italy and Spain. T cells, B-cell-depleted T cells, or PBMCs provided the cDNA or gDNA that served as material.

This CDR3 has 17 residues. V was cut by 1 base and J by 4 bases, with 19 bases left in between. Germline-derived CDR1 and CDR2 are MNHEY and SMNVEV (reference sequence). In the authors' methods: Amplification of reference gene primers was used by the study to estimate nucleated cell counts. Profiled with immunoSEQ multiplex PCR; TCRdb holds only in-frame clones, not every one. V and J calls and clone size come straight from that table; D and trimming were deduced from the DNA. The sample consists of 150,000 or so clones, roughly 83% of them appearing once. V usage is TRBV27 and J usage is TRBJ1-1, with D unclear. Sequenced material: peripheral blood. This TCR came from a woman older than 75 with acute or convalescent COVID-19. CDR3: CASSLLDGLSVSTEAFF. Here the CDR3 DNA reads TGTGCCAGCAGTTTATTGGATGGACTTAGCGTTTCCACTGAAGCTTTCTTT.